The 17 T cell receptor beta chains in this list originate from one sample, sequenced in a study of preoperative IRX-2 immunotherapy in early breast cancer. Sample treatment: preoperative locoregional IRX-2 cytokine immunotherapy. Generated by immunoSEQ multiplex PCR, the TCRdb table keeps only in-frame clones and is missing some. This table has roughly 93,000 clones, more than 80% appearing once. Sequences were derived from tumor tissue, sampled after IRX-2 immunotherapy. The source of these receptors is a human donor with breast cancer.

Regarding this clone: The junction departs from the called germline gene at one end, perhaps through a read error. V and J are TRBV29-1 and TRBJ1-1; TRBD1 matches 7 bases. The V gene's germline CDR1 is SQVTM and CDR2 ANQGSEA. The CDR3 loop spans 14 amino acids. In nucleotides, the CDR3 is TGCAGCGTTGGCGGTAAGGGGGCGCCCACTAAAGCTTTCTTT. Encoded protein: CSVGGKGAPTKAFF.

This clone was seen only once. The chain couples TRBV23-1 to TRBJ1-1; D remains unclear. TRBV23-1 belongs to the ORF category, with a function that is uncertain. The CDR3 length is 13 residues. Trimming took 0 bases from V and 3 from J, leaving 5 bases between them. DNA of the CDR3: TGCGCCAGCAGTCAATCGGCGGACACTGAAGCTTTCTTT. Protein product: CASSQSADTEAFF.

The V gene is TRBV19, the J gene TRBJ2-7; possible D gene TRBD2, 6 bases. The V end lost 2 bases, the J end lost 3 bases, and 11 bases lay between the germline ends. The CDR3 spans 14 residues. Germline V CDR1 and CDR2: LNHDA, SQIVND (reference sequence). CDR3 amino acids: CASSIQGGGYEQYF. The CDR3 coding sequence is TGTGCCAGTAGTATACAGGGAGGAGGCTACGAGCAGTACTTC.

The CDR3 sequence is CASSLGGSGYNEQFF. CDR3 DNA sequence: TGCGCCAGCAGCCTTGGGGGCTCGGGCTACAATGAGCAGTTCTTC. The chain has TRBV5-1 and TRBJ2-1; D might be TRBD1 (6 bases). Per germline, CDR1 SGHRS and CDR2 YFSETQ. With 4 bases removed from V and 3 bases from J, the gap between germline ends came to 14 bases. This CDR3 contains 15 residues.

The chain uses TRBV25-1 and TRBJ2-1; TRBD2 agrees at 16 bases. Germline values: CDR1 MGHDK, CDR2 SYGVNS. The CDR3 totals 18 residues. J was trimmed by 0 bases and V by 4 bases; bases with no gene match: 3. In DNA form, the CDR3 reads TGTGCCAGCAGTGTAGGGACTAGCGGGGGGGCCTCCTACAATGAGCAGTTCTTC. It encodes CASSVGTSGGASYNEQFF.

The chain links TRBV18 to TRBJ1-5; possibly TRBD1 for D (5 bases). CDR3 length: 14 amino acids. CDR1 is KGHSH and CDR2 is LQKENI in the germline V gene. The germline V and J ends were trimmed by 5 bases and 5 bases, with 13 bases remaining between them. The DNA of the CDR3 is TGTGCCAGCTCAACCGGGGTAGGGGATCAGCCCCAGCATTTT. Translated: CASSTGVGDQPQHF.

The J gene is TRBJ1-2, the V gene TRBV5-1, with D unresolved. In germline, CDR1 is SGHRS, CDR2 YFSETQ. The CDR3 has 15 amino acids. The ends were cut back, 3 bases at V and 7 bases at J, with 19 bases in the middle. CDR3: CASSSTGISGGGYTF. The CDR3, as DNA: TGCGCCAGCAGCTCTACCGGGATTTCGGGCGGTGGCTACACCTTC.

The count of this clone is one. J is TRBJ2-6 and V is TRBV18; D is uncertain. The CDR3 sequence is 15 residues long. The germline gives CDR1 KGHSH, CDR2 LQKENI. V was shortened by 2 bases and J by 1 base, with 6 bases between the two germline ends. The chain's CDR3 is CASSPGISGANVLTF. The DNA for the CDR3 is TGTGCCAGCTCACCAGGAATTTCTGGGGCCAACGTCCTGACTTTC.

This chain uses TRBV5-1 with TRBJ2-3, with a weak D call TRBD2 (6 bases). Germline V gives CDR1 SGHRS, CDR2 YFSETQ. V lost 2 bases and J 0 bases, leaving 10 bases between the germline ends. The CDR3 loop spans 15 amino acids. CDR3: CASSLSGLSTDTQYF. The CDR3 coding sequence is TGCGCCAGCAGCTTATCGGGACTTAGCACAGATACGCAGTATTTT.

The chain links TRBV29-1 to TRBJ2-7; 9 bases agree with TRBD1. Germline V CDR1 and CDR2: SQVTM, ANQGSEA. The CDR3 is 14 residues long. J lost 3 bases, V lost 4 bases, and 7 bases had no gene match. CDR3 in amino acids: CSVVRQGGFYEQYF. The CDR3 nucleotides are TGCAGCGTTGTCAGACAGGGGGGTTTCTACGAGCAGTACTTC.

V gene TRBV11-3 combines with J gene TRBJ1-1; TRBD1 might be the D (5 bases). The CDR3 contains 14 residues. The germline CDR1 and CDR2 sequences are SGHNT and YENEEA. V lost 2 bases and J lost 6, with 13 bases in between. The CDR3 loop reads CASSLSQGVAEAFF. As DNA, the CDR3 is TGTGCCAGCAGCTTAAGTCAAGGGGTCGCTGAAGCTTTCTTT.

The chain carries TRBV6-8 and TRBJ2-1; maybe TRBD1 (6 bases). The germline V and J ends were trimmed by 6 bases and 2 bases, with 8 bases remaining between them. The CDR3 is 13 amino acids. Germline CDR1 MNHGY, CDR2 SAAAGT. In DNA, the CDR3 is TGTGCCAGCAGCCGGGACACCTACAATGAGCAGTTCTTC. Translating gives CASSRDTYNEQFF.

V is TRBV18 and J is TRBJ2-1, with a tentative D call TRBD1 (6 bases). V gave up 4 bases and J gave up 9 bases, with 10 bases separating them. The CDR3 runs 12 residues. Germline lookup yields CDR1 KGHSH and CDR2 LQKENI. CDR3 in amino acids: CASSREGVEQFF. Written as DNA, the CDR3 is TGTGCCAGCTCACGCGAGGGGGTTGAGCAGTTCTTC.

V and J are TRBV6-8 and TRBJ1-2, with D perhaps TRBD1 (6 bases). V lost 0 bases and J lost 5, with 13 bases in between. This CDR3 has 15 amino acids. Germline V gene data show CDR1 as MNHGY and CDR2 as SAAAGT. The CDR3 here is CASSYSTPQGYGYTF. The CDR3 nucleotides are TGTGCCAGCAGTTACTCGACCCCGCAGGGGTATGGCTACACCTTC.

The chain is built from TRBV5-1 and TRBJ2-7; weak D call: TRBD2 (6 bases). The CDR3 contains 16 residues. The germline V gene has CDR1 SGHRS and CDR2 YFSETQ. V was clipped by 4 bases and J by 3 bases, with 20 bases between them. CDR3 protein: CASSPTVGGIYYEQYF. The CDR3 region has the DNA TGCGCCAGCAGCCCTACCGTTGGCGGGATTTACTACGAGCAGTACTTC.

This clone was seen more than once but under ten times. The chain is built from TRBV15 and TRBJ1-5; D unclear. Per the germline V gene, CDR1 is LNHNV and CDR2 is YYDKDF (reference sequence). The V end lost 6 bases, the J end lost 1 base, and 13 bases lay between the germline ends. CDR3 length: 15 residues. The CDR3 spells CATRINTASNQPQHF. DNA for the CDR3: TGTGCCACCAGGATTAACACAGCGAGCAATCAGCCCCAGCATTTT.

The chain employs TRBV11-3 and TRBJ1-6; 9 bases fit TRBD1. From germline, CDR1 is SGHNT and CDR2 YENEEA. This CDR3 contains 17 residues. With V trimmed by 4 bases and J by 3 bases, 7 bases remained unmatched. CDR3 coding DNA: TGTGCCAGCAGCTCCTCGGACAGGGGTCTCTATAATTCACCCCTCCACTTT. This encodes CASSSSDRGLYNSPLHF.